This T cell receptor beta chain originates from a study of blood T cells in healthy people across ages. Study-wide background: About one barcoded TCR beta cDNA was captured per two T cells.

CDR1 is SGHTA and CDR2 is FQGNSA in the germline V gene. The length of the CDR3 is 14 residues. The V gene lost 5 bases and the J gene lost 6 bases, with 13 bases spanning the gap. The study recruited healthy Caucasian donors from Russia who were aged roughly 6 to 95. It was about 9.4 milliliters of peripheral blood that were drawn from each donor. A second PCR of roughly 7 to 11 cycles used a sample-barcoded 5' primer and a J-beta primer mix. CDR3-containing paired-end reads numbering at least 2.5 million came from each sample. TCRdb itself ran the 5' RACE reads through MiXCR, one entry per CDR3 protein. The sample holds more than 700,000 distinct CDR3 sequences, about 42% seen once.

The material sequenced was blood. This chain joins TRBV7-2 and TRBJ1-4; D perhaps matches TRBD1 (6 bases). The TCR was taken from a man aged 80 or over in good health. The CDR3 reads CASSRNRADEKLFF. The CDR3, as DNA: TGTGCCAGCAGCCGTAACAGGGCGGATGAAAAACTGTTTTTT. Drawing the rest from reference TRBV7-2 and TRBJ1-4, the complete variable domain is GAGVSQSPSNKVTEKGKDVELRCDPISGHTALYWYRQSLGQGLEFLIYFQGNSAPDKSGLPSDRFSAERTGGSVSTLTIQRTQQEDSAVYLCASSRNRADEKLFFGSGTQLSVL.